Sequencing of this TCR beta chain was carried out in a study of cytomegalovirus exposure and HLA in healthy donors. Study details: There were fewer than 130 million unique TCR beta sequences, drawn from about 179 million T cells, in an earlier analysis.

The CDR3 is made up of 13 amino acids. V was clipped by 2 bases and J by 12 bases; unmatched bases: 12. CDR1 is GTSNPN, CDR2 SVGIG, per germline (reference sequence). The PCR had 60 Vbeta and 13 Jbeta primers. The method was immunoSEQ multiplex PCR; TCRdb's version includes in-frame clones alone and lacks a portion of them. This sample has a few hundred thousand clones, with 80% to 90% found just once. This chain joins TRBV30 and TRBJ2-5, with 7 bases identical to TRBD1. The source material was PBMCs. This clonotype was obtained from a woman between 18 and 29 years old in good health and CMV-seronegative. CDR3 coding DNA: TGTGCCTGGAGTCAGGTTGAGGGGGCTAGTGAGTACTTC. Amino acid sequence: CAWSQVEGASEYF.